Following are 14 T cell receptor beta chains from one sample sequenced in a study of T cell clonality in common variable immunodeficiency. These receptors are not linked to any known antigen. Assay: immunoSEQ multiplex PCR; the TCRdb copy retains only in-frame clones and omits some. There are 9,400 or so clones in the sample, none observed a single time. Study results and caveats: In common variable immunodeficiency, TCR beta chains reportedly carried fewer deletions and N-nucleotide insertions.

The sample consisted of peripheral blood mononuclear cells. These receptors all come from a human donor with common variable immunodeficiency.

This clone was detected ten times or more. The read finishes 3 residues shy of the CDR3 end, and the germline J gene is used to complete it. This rearrangement joins TRBV16 to TRBJ1-2; tentatively, D is TRBD1 (6 bases). This CDR3 contains 13 residues. V shed 6 bases and J shed 2 bases, with 10 bases lying between them. Germline values: CDR1 KGHSY, CDR2 FQNENV. The CDR3 loop is CASSPDRNYGYTF. The CDR3 bases that were read are TGTGCCAGCAGTCCAGACAGGAACTATGGC.

This clone was observed many times. The sequenced fragment ends 3 residues before the CDR3 boundary, so the rest is inferred from the germline J gene. V usage is TRBV9 and J usage is TRBJ1-6; possible D gene TRBD1, 6 bases. V gave up 4 bases and J gave up 7 bases, with 12 bases separating them. This CDR3 is 14 amino acids long. From germline, CDR1 is SGDLS and CDR2 YYNGEE. The CDR3 loop reads CASSLTGNNSPLHF. CDR3 bases read: TGTGCCAGCAGCCTTACAGGGAACAATTCACCC.

This clone was detected ten times or more. The read stops 3 residues short of the end of the CDR3; the missing end is completed from the germline J gene. The V and J genes are TRBV20-1 and TRBJ2-3; D remains ambiguous. Germline lookup yields CDR1 DFQATT and CDR2 SNEGSKA (reference sequence). With 1 base removed from V and 1 base from J, the gap between germline ends came to 15 bases. The length of the CDR3 is 16 residues. CDR3 protein: CSARGSASARTDTQYF. CDR3 DNA (partial): TGCAGTGCTAGAGGGTCGGCCAGCGCCCGCACAGATACG.

For this clone: The read ends 3 residues before the CDR3 terminus; that terminus is restored from the germline J gene. The rearrangement links TRBV7-7 to TRBJ2-5; D is unclear. Germline V gene sequence: CDR1 SSHAT, CDR2 FNYEAQ (reference sequence). The CDR3 has 13 residues. V shed 6 bases and J shed 5 bases, with 13 bases lying between them. CDR3 DNA (partial): TGTGCCAGCAGGCCTACTAATGGGGAGACC. Amino acid sequence: CASRPTNGET. The full CDR3 is CASRPTNGETQYF. Full variable domain (missing parts from reference TRBV7-7 and TRBJ2-5): GAGVSQSPRYKVTKRGQDVTLRCDPISSHATLYWYQQALGQGPEFLTYFNYEAQPDKSGLPSDRFSAERPEGSISTLTIQRTEQRDSAMYRCASRPTNGETQYFGPGTRLLVL.

This clone was recorded many times. Sequencing ends 3 residues short of the CDR3 end; the germline J gene provides the rest. The rearrangement joins TRBV5-1 to TRBJ2-3; 9 positions match TRBD1. This CDR3 spans 15 amino acids. From germline, CDR1 is SGHRS and CDR2 YFSETQ. The junction had 3 bases not matched to a gene; V was cut back by 4 bases and J by 0 bases. The CDR3 loop is CASSGTGRSTDTQYF. CDR3 DNA (partial): TGCGCCAGCAGCGGGACAGGGAGAAGCACAGATACG.

This clone has ten or more counts. The CDR3 end is not reached by the read, which stops 3 residues before it; the germline J gene fills it in. V gene TRBV7-2 combines with J gene TRBJ2-7; D not certain. V lost 0 bases, J lost 0 bases, and 6 bases lay in between. Germline V gene sequence: CDR1 SGHTA, CDR2 FQGNSA. The CDR3 is 14 residues long. The DNA read from the CDR3 is TGTGCCAGCAGCTTAGCGTCCATCTCCTACGAG. This gives the protein CASSLASISYE. The complete CDR3 reads CASSLASISYEQYF.

This clone came up many times. The CDR3 region is CSVGGQGILMNTEAFF. The CDR3 bases that were read are TGCAGCGTTGGGGGACAGGGGATCCTCATGAACACTGAA. The chain combines TRBV29-1 with TRBJ1-1; 10 nucleotides align to TRBD1. Coverage ceases 3 residues before the CDR3 finishes, and the germline J gene fills in the end. With 4 bases clipped from V and 0 bases from J, the junction kept 8 bases outside the gene matches. The germline CDR1 and CDR2 sequences are SQVTM and ANQGSEA. This CDR3 has 16 amino acids. The full variable domain, with the rest looked up from reference TRBV29-1 and TRBJ1-1, is SAVISQKPSRDICQRGTSLTIQCQVDSQVTMMFWYRQQPGQSLTLIATANQGSEATYESGFVIDKFPISRPNLTFSTLTVSNMSPEDSSIYLCSVGGQGILMNTEAFFGQGTRLTVV.

This clone showed up many times. Mismatch with germline at one junction end may stem from a read error. The CDR3 is cut off 3 residues early in the read; its end comes from the germline J gene. The rearrangement uses TRBV4-2 and TRBJ2-3; D is ambiguous. The germline CDR1 and CDR2 sequences are LGHNA and YNFKEQ. This CDR3 has 14 residues. The covered CDR3 bases are TGCGCCAGCAGCCAAGATAGGCGGACAGATACG. Amino acid sequence: CASSQDRRTDT. The full CDR3 sequence reads CASSQDRRTDTQYF.

This clone was seen many times. The read ends 3 residues before the CDR3 terminus; that terminus is restored from the germline J gene. This chain connects TRBV20-1 to TRBJ2-3; D is unresolved. V lost 3 bases to trimming and J lost 3 bases, with 10 bases between them. Germline-derived CDR1 and CDR2 are DFQATT and SNEGSKA (reference sequence). This CDR3 region has 13 residues. This CDR3 is CSARAPPTDTQYF. CDR3 bases read: TGCAGTGCTAGGGCACCCCCAACAGATACG.

The sample holds many counts of this clone. The read gets to within 3 residues of the CDR3 end, and the germline J gene fills in the rest. The J gene is TRBJ1-2, the V gene TRBV7-2; 7 positions agree with TRBD1. Germline V gives CDR1 SGHTA, CDR2 FQGNSA. The CDR3 has 15 residues. The V segment lost 5 bases and the J segment 2 bases; nucleotides outside the gene matches: 8. The CDR3 loop reads CASSNRQGGNYGYTF. The part of the CDR3 DNA that was read is TGTGCCAGCAGCAACAGACAGGGTGGAAACTATGGC.

For this clone: From the germline J gene comes the end of the CDR3, since the read stops 3 residues before it. The chain has TRBV19 and TRBJ2-7; D remains ambiguous. V dropped 6 bases and J dropped 6 bases, with 15 bases sitting between them. The CDR3 loop spans 13 amino acids. CDR1 and CDR2 (germline): LNHDA, SQIVND (reference sequence). The CDR3 DNA, read in part, is TGTGCCAGTAGGTTGCTGTATGGCAGCGAG. Protein sequence: CASRLLYGSE. The full CDR3 sequence reads CASRLLYGSEQYF.

This clone was observed at least ten times. The part of the CDR3 DNA that was read is TGTGCCAGCAGGGTTAGCGGGGGGGCCTACGAG. It codes for CASRVSGGAYE. The whole CDR3 region reads CASRVSGGAYEQYF. The V and J genes are TRBV7-9 and TRBJ2-7; 11 bases line up with TRBD2. Read data end 3 residues before the CDR3 end; the end is taken from the germline J gene. J was trimmed by 2 bases and V by 6 bases; bases with no gene match: 3. Looked up from germline, CDR1 is SEHNR and CDR2 is FQNEAQ (reference sequence). The CDR3 totals 14 residues.

The table lists this clone with many counts. From the germline J gene comes the end of the CDR3, since the read stops 3 residues before it. This chain joins TRBV5-1 and TRBJ2-7; TRBD2 is a possible D gene (5 bases). CDR3 length: 15 amino acids. Germline V gene sequence: CDR1 SGHRS, CDR2 YFSETQ. V lost 0 bases and J lost 3, with 13 bases in between. The CDR3 reads CASSLDLGVDYEQYF. CDR3 bases read: TGCGCCAGCAGCTTGGATCTCGGGGTTGACTACGAG.

This clone has only a few counts. Since a much larger clone is just one base distant, this may be a read error. The read stops 3 residues short of the end of the CDR3; the missing end is completed from the germline J gene. The V and J genes are TRBV6-2 or TRBV6-3 and TRBJ2-7; possibly TRBD1 for D (6 bases). The germline CDR1 and CDR2 sequences are MNHEY and SVGEGT. This CDR3 contains 13 residues. The V gene lost 6 bases and the J gene lost 1 base, with 10 bases spanning the gap. The CDR3 spells CASRKDRSYEQYF. The sequenced part of the CDR3 DNA is TGTGCCAGCAGGAAAGACAGGTCCTACGAG.